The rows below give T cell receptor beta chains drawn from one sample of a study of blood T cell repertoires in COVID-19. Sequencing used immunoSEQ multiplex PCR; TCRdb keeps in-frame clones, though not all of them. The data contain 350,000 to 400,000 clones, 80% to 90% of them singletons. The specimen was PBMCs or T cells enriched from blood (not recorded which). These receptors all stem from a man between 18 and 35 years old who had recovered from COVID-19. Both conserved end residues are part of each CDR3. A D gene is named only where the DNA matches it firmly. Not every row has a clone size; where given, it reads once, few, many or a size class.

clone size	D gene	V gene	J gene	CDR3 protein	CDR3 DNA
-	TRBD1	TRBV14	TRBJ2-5	CASSDPTGAQETQYF	TGTGCCAGCAGCGACCCAACAGGGGCGCAAGAGACCCAGTACTTC
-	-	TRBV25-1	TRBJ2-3	CASSKGGTDTQYF	TGTGCCAGCAGTAAAGGGGGCACAGATACGCAGTATTTT
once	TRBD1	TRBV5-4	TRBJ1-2	CASSVGTGEVSYGYTF	TGTGCCAGCAGCGTGGGGACAGGCGAAGTTTCCTATGGCTACACCTTC
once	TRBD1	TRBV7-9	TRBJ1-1	CASSLGQGENTEAFF	TGTGCCAGCAGCTTAGGACAGGGGGAGAACACTGAAGCTTTCTTT
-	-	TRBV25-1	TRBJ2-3	CASRVSGGDTQYF	TGTGCCAGCAGGGTGTCGGGTGGGGATACGCAGTATTTT
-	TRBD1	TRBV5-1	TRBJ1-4	CASSRQQGGKLFF	TGCGCCAGCAGCAGGCAACAGGGGGGAAAACTGTTTTTT
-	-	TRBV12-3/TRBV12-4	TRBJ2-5	CASSSQGSETQYF	TGTGCCAGCAGTTCACAGGGTTCCGAGACCCAGTACTTC
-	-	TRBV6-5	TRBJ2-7	CASRTEGALEEQYF	TGTGCCAGCAGGACGGAGGGTGCGCTAGAAGAGCAGTACTTC
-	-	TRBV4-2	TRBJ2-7	CASSQVWAEDSYEQYF	TGTGCCAGCAGCCAAGTATGGGCAGAAGACTCCTACGAGCAGTACTTC
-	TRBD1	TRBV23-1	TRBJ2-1	CASSQWTGGSQINEQFF	TGCGCCAGCAGTCAATGGACAGGGGGCAGCCAAATCAATGAGCAGTTCTTC
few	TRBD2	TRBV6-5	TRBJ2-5	CASASSGTETQYF	TGTGCCAGCGCCTCTAGCGGGACGGAGACCCAGTACTTC
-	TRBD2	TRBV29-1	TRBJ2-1	CSVVAGAISYNEQFF	TGCAGCGTTGTAGCGGGGGCGATTTCCTACAATGAGCAGTTCTTC
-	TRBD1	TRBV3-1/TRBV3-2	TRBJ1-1	CASSHEGQGGKAFF	TGTGCCAGCAGCCACGAGGGACAGGGTGGTAAAGCTTTCTTT
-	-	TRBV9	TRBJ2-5	CASSPARLRGSDF	TGTGCCAGCAGCCCTGCCCGACTTAGGGGATCGGACTTC
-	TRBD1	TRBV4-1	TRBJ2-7	CASSQDLRGLRYEQYF	TGCGCCAGCAGCCAAGATTTGAGGGGGCTTCGGTACGAGCAGTACTTC
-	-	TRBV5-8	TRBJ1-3	CASSFHLGARNTIYF	TGTGCCAGCAGCTTTCACCTAGGGGCAAGAAACACCATATATTTT
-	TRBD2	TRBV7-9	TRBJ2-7	CASSLGVGRTSGNNEQYF	TGTGCCAGCAGCTTAGGAGTTGGTAGGACTAGCGGGAACAACGAGCAGTACTTC
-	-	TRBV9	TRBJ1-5	CASSPDFNQPQHF	TGTGCCAGCAGCCCGGACTTCAATCAGCCCCAGCATTTT
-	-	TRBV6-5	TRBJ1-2	CASSHQGGRGGYTF	TGTGCCAGCAGTCACCAAGGGGGGAGGGGAGGCTACACCTTC
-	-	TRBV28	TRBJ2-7	CASSSLTSTPYEQYF	TGTGCCAGCAGTTCGTTAACGTCGACACCCTACGAGCAGTACTTC
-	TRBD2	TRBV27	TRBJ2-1	CASTKGTSGTSYNEQFF	TGTGCCAGCACAAAAGGGACTAGCGGTACGTCCTACAATGAGCAGTTCTTC
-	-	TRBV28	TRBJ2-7	CASSLNRDSRGEQYF	TGTGCCAGCAGTTTAAACAGGGATTCCCGGGGAGAGCAGTACTTC
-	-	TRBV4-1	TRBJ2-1	CASSQGYTILPSYNEQFF	TGCGCCAGCAGCCAAGGGTACACTATACTTCCCTCCTACAATGAGCAGTTCTTC
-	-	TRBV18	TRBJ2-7	CASSPQGAGTYEQYF	TGTGCCAGCTCACCACAGGGGGCGGGAACCTACGAGCAGTACTTC
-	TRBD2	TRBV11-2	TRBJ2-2	CASSFLRGRAYTGELFF	TGTGCCAGCAGCTTCCTTCGGGGGAGGGCCTACACCGGGGAGCTGTTTTTT
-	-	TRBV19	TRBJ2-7	CASSRQAHRTERVDYEQYF	TGTGCCAGTAGTAGACAAGCCCACCGAACGGAGAGGGTGGACTACGAGCAGTACTTC
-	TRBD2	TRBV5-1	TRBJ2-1	CASSLTRLAAYNEQFF	TGCGCCAGCAGCCTTACTCGACTAGCGGCCTACAATGAGCAGTTCTTC
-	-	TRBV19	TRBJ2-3	CASSIDKTSIYTQYF	TGTGCCAGTAGTATAGATAAGACTTCAATTTATACGCAGTATTTT